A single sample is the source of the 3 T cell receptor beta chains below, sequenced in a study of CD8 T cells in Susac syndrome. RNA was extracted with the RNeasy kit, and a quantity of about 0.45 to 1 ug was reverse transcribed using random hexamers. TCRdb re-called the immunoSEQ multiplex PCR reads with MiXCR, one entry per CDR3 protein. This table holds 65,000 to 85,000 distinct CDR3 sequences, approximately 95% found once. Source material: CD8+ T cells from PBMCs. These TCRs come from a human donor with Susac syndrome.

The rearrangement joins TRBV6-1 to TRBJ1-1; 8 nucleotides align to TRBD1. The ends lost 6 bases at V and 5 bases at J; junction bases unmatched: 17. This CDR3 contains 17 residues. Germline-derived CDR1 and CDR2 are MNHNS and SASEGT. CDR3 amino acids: CASRTYPSGGAETEAFF. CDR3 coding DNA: TGTGCCAGCAGAACGTACCCATCAGGGGGCGCGGAGACTGAAGCTTTCTTT.

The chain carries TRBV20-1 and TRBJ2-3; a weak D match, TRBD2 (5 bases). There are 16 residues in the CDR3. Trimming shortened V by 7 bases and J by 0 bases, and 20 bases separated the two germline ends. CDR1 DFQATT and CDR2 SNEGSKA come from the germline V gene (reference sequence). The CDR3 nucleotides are TGCAGTGGGAGAACGCGTCGAGCGGCTAGCACAGATACGCAGTATTTT. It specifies CSGRTRRAASTDTQYF.

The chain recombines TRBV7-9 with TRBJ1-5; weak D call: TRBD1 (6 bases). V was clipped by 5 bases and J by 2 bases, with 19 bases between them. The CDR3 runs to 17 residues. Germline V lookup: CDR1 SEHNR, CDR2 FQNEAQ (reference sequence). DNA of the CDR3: TGTGCCAGCAGCCGCGGGGGGGCGGGAGGAGGCAATCAGCCCCAGCATTTT. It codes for CASSRGGAGGGNQPQHF.